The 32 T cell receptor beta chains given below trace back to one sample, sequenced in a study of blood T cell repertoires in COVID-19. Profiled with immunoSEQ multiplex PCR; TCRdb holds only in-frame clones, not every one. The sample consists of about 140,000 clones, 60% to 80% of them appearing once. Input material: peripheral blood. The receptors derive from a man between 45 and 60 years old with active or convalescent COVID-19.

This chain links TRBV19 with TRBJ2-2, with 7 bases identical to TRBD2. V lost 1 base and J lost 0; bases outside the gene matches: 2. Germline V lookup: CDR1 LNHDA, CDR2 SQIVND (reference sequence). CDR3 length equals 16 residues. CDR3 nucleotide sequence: TGTGCCAGTAGTATAGGCGGGAGAGCGAACACCGGGGAGCTGTTTTTT. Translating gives CASSIGGRANTGELFF.

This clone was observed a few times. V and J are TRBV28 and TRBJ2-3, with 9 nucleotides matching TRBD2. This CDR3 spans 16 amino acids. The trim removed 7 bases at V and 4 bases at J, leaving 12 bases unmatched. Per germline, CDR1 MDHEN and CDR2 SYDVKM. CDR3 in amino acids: CASTLRASGEADTQYF. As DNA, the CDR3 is TGTGCCAGCACCCTTCGGGCTAGCGGGGAAGCAGATACGCAGTATTTT. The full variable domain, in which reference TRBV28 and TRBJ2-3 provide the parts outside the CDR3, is DVKVTQSSRYLVKRTGEKVFLECVQDMDHENMFWYRQDPGLGLRLIYFSYDVKMKEKGDIPEGYSVSREKKERFSLILESASTNQTSMYLCASTLRASGEADTQYFGPGTRLTVL.

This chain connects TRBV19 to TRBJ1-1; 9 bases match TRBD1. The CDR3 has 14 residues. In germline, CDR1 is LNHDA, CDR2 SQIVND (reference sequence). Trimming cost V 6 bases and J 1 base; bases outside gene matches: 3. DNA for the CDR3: TGTGCCAGTAGGGGACAGGGCGGGAACACTGAAGCTTTCTTT. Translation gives CASRGQGGNTEAFF.

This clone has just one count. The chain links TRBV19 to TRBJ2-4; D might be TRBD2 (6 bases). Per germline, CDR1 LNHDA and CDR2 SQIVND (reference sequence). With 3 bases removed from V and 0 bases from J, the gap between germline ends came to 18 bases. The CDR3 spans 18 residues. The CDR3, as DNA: TGTGCCAGTAGTATCGACAGTGCGCGGGGCCTAGCCAAAAACATTCAGTACTTC. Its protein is CASSIDSARGLAKNIQYF.

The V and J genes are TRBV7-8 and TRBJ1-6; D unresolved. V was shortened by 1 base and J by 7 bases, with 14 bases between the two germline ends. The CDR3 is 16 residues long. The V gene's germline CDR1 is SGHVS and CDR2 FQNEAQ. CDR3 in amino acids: CASSLVSMGGNSPLHF. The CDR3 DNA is TGTGCCAGCAGCTTAGTGAGCATGGGAGGGAATTCACCCCTCCACTTT.

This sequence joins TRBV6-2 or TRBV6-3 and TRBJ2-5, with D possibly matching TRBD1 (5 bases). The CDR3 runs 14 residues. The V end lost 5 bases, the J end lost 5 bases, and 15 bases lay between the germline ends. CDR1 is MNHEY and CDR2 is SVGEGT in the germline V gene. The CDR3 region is CASSPQGFGETQYF. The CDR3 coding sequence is TGTGCCAGCAGTCCCCAGGGTTTCGGGGAGACCCAGTACTTC.

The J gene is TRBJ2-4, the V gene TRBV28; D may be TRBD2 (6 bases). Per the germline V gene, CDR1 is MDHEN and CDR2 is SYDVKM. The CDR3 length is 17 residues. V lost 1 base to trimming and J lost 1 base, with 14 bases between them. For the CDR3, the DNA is TGTGCCAGCAGTTTATCCGGGGGTGGGAGGGCCAAAAACATTCAGTACTTC. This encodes CASSLSGGGRAKNIQYF.

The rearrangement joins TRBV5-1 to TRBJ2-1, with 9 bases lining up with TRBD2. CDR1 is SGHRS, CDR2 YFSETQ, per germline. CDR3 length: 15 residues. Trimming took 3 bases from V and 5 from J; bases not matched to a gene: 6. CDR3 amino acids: CASSSGLAKNNEQFF. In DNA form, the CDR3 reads TGCGCCAGCAGCTCTGGACTAGCGAAGAACAATGAGCAGTTCTTC.

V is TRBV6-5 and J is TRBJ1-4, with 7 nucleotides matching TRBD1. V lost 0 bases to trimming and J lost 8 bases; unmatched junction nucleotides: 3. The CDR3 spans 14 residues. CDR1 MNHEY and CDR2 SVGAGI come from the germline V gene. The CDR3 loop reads CASSYSTGREKLFF. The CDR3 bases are TGTGCCAGCAGTTACTCGACAGGGCGGGAAAAACTGTTTTTT.

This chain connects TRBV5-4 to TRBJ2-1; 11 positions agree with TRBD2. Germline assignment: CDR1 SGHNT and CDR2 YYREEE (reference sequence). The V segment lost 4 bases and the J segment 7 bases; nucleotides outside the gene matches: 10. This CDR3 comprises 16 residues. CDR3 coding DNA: TGTGCCAGCAGCGGGTGGACTAGCGGGCTTGGGAATGAGCAGTTCTTC. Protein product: CASSGWTSGLGNEQFF. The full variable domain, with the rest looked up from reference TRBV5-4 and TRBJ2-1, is ETGVTQSPTHLIKTRGQQVTLRCSSQSGHNTVSWYQQALGQGPQFIFQYYREEENGRGNFPPRFSGLQFPNYSSELNVNALELDDSALYLCASSGWTSGLGNEQFFGPGTRLTVL.

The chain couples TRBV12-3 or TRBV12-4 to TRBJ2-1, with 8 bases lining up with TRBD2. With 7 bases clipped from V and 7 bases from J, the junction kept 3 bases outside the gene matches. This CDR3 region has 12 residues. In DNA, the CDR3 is TGTGCCAGCACCCGGGGGGGTAATGAGCAGTTCTTC. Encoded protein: CASTRGGNEQFF.

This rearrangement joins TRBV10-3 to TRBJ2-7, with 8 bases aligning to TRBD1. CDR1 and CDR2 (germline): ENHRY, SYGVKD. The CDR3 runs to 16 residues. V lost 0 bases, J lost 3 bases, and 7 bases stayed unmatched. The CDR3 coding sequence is TGTGCCATCAGTGAGTCGAGGGACAGGAGTCTCTACGAGCAGTACTTC. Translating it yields CAISESRDRSLYEQYF.

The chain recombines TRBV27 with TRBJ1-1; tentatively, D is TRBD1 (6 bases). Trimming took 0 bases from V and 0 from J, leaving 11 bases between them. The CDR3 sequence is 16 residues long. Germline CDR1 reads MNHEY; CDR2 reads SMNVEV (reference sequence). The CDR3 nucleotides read TGTGCCAGCAGTTTATCTAGGACAGCCATGAACACTGAAGCTTTCTTT. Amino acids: CASSLSRTAMNTEAFF.

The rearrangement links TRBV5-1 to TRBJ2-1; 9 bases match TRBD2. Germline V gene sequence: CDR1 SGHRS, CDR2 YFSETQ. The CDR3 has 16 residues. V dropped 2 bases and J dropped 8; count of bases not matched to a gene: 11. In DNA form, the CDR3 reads TGCGCCAGCAGCTTAGGCGGGAGGGCCACCTTGGATGAGCAGTTCTTC. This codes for CASSLGGRATLDEQFF.

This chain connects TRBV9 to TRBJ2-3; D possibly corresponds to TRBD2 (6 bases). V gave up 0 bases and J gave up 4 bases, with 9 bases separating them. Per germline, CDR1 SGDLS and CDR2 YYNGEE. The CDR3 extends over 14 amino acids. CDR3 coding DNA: TGTGCCAGCAGCGTAGGTGGGAGGTCAGATACGCAGTATTTT. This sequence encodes CASSVGGRSDTQYF.

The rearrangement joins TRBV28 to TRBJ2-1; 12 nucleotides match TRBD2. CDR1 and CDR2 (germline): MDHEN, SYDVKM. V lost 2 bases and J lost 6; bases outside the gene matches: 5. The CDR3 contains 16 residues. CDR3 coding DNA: TGTGCCAGCAGTTTACACCCGGGACTAGCGGGCAATGAGCAGTTCTTC. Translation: CASSLHPGLAGNEQFF.

Here the CDR3 DNA reads TGTGCCAGCAGCCAAGTCGGACAGCGCGGCAATGAGCAGTTCTTC. It specifies CASSQVGQRGNEQFF. The rearrangement joins TRBV4-2 to TRBJ2-1; possible D gene TRBD1, 6 bases. The CDR3 loop spans 15 amino acids. Deletions cut 1 base from V and 6 bases from J, with 13 bases between. The germline V gene has CDR1 LGHNA and CDR2 YNFKEQ.

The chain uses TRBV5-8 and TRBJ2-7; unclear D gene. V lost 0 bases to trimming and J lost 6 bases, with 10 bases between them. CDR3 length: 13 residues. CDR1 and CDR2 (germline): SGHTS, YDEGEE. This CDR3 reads CASSLGARFEQYF. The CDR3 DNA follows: TGTGCCAGCAGCTTGGGGGCCCGGTTCGAGCAGTACTTC.

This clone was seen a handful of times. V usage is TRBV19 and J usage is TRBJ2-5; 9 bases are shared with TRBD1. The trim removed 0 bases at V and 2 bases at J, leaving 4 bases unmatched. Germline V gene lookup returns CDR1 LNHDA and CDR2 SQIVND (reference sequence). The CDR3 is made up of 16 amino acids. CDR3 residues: CASSIDGTGIQETQYF. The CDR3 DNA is TGTGCCAGTAGTATAGACGGGACAGGGATTCAAGAGACCCAGTACTTC.

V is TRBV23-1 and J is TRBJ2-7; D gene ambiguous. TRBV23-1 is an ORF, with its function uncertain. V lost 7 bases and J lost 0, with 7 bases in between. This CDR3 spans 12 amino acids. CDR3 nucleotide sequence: TGCGCCAGCATCACTTGCTCCTACGAGCAGTACTTC. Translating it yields CASITCSYEQYF.

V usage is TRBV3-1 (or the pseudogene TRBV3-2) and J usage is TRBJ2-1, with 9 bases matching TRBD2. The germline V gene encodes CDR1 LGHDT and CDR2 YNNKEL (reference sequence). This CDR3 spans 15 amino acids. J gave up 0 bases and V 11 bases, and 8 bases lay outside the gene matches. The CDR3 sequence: CASGDSGSSYNEQFF. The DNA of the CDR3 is TGTGCCTCAGGGGATAGCGGGAGCTCCTACAATGAGCAGTTCTTC.

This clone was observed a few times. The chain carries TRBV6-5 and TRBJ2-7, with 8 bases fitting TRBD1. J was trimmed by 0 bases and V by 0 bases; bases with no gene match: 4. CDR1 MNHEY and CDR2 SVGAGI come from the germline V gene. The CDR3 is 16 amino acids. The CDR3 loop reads CASSYSKGQASYEQYF. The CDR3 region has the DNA TGTGCCAGCAGTTACTCGAAGGGACAGGCCTCCTACGAGCAGTACTTC.

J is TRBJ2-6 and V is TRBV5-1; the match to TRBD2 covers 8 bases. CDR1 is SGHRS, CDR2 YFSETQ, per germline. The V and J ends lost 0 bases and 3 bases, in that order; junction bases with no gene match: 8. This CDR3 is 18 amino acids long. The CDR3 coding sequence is TGCGCCAGCAGCTTGGGAGCGGGGGCGGGAAGTGGGGCCAACGTCCTGACTTTC. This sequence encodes CASSLGAGAGSGANVLTF.

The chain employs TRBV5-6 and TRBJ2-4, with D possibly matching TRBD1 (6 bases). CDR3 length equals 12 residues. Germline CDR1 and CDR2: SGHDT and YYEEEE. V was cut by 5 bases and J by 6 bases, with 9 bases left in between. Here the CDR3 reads CASSQGLNIQYF. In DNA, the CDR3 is TGTGCCAGCAGTCAGGGGTTAAACATTCAGTACTTC.

The DNA for the CDR3 is TGTGCCAGCAGAGACAGATCTAACTATGGCTACACCTTC. As protein: CASRDRSNYGYTF. The chain uses TRBV14 and TRBJ1-2; D perhaps matches TRBD1 (5 bases). Trimming pared 6 bases from V and 0 bases from J, leaving 8 bases between. The CDR3 length is 13 residues. CDR1 is SGHDN and CDR2 is FVKESK in the germline V gene.

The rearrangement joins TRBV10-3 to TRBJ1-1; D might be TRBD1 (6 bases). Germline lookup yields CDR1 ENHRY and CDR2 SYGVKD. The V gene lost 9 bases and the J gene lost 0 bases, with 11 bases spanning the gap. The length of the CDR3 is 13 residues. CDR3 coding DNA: TGTGCCATAAGGACAGATATGAACACTGAAGCTTTCTTT. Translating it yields CAIRTDMNTEAFF.

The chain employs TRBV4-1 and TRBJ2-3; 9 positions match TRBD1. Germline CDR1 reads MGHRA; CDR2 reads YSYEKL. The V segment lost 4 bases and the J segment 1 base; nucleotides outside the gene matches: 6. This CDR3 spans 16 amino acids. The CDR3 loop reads CASSLRGQGGTDTQYF. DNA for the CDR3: TGCGCCAGCAGCCTTAGGGGACAGGGCGGCACAGATACGCAGTATTTT.

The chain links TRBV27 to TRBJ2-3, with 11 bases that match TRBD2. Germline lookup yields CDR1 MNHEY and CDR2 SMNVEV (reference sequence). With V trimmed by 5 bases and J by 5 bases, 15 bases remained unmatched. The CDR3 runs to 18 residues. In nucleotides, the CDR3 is TGTGCCAGCAGTAAGACAGGGTGGCTAGCGGGAGGAGTAGATACGCAGTATTTT. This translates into CASSKTGWLAGGVDTQYF.

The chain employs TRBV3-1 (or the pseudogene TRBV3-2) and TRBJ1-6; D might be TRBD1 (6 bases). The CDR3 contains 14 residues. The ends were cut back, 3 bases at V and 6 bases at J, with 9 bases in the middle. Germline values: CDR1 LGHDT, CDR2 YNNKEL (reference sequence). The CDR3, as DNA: TGTGCCAGCAGCCAGGGCAGGGGTAATTCACCCCTCCACTTT. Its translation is CASSQGRGNSPLHF.

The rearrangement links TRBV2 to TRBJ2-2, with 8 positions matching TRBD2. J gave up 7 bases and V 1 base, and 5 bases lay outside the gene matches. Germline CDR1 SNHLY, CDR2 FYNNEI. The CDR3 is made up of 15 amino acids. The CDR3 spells CASSEGVAGNGELFF. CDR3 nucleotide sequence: TGTGCCAGCAGTGAAGGGGTAGCGGGGAACGGGGAGCTGTTTTTT.

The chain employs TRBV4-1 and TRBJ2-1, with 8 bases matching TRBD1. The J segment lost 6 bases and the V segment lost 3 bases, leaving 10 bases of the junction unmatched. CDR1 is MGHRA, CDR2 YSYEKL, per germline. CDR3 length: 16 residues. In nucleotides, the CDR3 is TGCGCCAGCAGCCACTTTCCGGGACAGGTAGGCAATGAGCAGTTCTTC. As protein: CASSHFPGQVGNEQFF.

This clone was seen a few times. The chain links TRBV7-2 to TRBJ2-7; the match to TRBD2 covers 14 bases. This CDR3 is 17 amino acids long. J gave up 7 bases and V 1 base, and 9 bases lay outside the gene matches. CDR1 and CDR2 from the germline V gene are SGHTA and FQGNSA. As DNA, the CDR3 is TGTGCCAGCAGCTTAGGACTAGCGGGAGGGAAGGTCGGTGAGCAGTACTTC. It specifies CASSLGLAGGKVGEQYF.